This TCR beta chain emerged from a study of neoadjuvant anti-PD-1 for oral cavity cancer. Study details: Non-progressing patients received a fourth nivolumab dose near day 43, then surgery on days 50-56. Study conclusions and caveats: Only three patients per response group were TCR-analyzed; validation needed.

Six replicates per PBMC sample, mostly from about 500 ng of genomic DNA. Produced via immunoSEQ multiplex PCR; TCRdb's table is partial and in-frame only. The sample lists around 62,000 clones, 70% to 85% seen once, with approximately 2.8% in the top ten. Cohort: HPV-negative, locally advanced oral cavity squamous cell carcinoma patients. Germline assignment: CDR1 DFQATT and CDR2 SNEGSKA (reference sequence). Trimming pared 2 bases from V and 7 bases from J, leaving 8 bases between. The CDR3 has 11 residues. Comments on this clone: The antigen remains undetermined.

V is TRBV20-1 and J is TRBJ1-2; tentatively, D is TRBD1 (5 bases). The sequencing here drew on PBMCs, taken before nivolumab (anti-PD-1) treatment. This clonotype originated in a person aged 35-79 years with oral cavity squamous cell carcinoma. The CDR3 protein is CSARQGSGYTF. CDR3 nucleotide sequence: TGCAGTGCTAGACAGGGTAGTGGCTACACCTTC.